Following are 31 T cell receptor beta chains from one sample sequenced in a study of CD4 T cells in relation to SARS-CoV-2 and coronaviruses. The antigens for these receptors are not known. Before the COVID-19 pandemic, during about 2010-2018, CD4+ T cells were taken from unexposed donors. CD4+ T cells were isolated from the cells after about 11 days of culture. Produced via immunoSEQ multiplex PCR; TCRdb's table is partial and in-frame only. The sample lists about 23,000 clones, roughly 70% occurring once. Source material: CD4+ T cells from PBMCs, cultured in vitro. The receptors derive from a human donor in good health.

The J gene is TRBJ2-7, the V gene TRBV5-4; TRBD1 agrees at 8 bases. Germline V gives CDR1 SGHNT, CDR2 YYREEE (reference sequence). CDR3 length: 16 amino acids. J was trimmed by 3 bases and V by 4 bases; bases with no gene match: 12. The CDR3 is CASSVNQGASRYEQYF. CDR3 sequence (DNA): TGTGCCAGCAGCGTTAATCAGGGGGCTTCGCGCTACGAGCAGTACTTC.

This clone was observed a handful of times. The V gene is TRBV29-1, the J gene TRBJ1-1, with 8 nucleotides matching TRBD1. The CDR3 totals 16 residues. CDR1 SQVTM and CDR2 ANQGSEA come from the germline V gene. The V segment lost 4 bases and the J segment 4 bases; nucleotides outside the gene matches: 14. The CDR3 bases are TGCAGCGTTGCTGCGACGGGACAGGCGGGGAGCACTGAAGCTTTCTTT. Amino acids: CSVAATGQAGSTEAFF.

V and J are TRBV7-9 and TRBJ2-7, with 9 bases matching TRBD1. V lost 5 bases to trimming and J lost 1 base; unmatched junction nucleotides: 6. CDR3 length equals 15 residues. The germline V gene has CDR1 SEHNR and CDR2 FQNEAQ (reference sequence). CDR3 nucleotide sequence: TGTGCCAGCAGCCCTACAGGGGGCATATCCTACGAGCAGTACTTC. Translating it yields CASSPTGGISYEQYF.

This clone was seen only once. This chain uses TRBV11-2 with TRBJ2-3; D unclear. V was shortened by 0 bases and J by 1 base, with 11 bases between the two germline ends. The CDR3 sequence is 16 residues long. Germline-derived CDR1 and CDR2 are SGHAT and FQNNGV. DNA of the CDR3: TGTGCCAGCAGCTTAGATTTCCAGCCAGGCACAGATACGCAGTATTTT. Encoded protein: CASSLDFQPGTDTQYF.

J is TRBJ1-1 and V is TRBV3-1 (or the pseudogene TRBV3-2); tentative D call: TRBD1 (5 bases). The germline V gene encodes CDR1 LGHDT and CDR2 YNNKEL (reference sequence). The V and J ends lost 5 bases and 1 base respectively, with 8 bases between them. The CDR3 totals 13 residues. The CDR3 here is CASSYDRNTEAFF. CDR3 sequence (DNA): TGTGCCAGCAGCTACGACAGGAACACTGAAGCTTTCTTT.

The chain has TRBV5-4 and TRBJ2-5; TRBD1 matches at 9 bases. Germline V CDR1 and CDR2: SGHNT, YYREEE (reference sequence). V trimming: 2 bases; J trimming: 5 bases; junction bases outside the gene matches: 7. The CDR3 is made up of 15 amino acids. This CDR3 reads CASSFYRGLRETQYF. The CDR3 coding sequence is TGTGCCAGCAGCTTCTACAGGGGGCTGAGGGAGACCCAGTACTTC. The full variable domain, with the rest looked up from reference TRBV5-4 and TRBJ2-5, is ETGVTQSPTHLIKTRGQQVTLRCSSQSGHNTVSWYQQALGQGPQFIFQYYREEENGRGNFPPRFSGLQFPNYSSELNVNALELDDSALYLCASSFYRGLRETQYFGPGTRLLVL.

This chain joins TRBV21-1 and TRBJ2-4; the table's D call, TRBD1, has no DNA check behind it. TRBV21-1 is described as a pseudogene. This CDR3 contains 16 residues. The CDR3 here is CASSNPTGGGLNIQYF. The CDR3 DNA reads TGTGCCAGCAGCAATCCCACAGGGGGGGGTCTGAACATTCAGTACTTC.

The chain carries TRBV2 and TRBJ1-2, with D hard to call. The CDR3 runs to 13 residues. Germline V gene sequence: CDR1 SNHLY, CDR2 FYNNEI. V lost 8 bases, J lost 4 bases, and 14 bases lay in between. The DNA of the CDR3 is TGTGCCAGCGGAAAGAGTGGGGTCTATGGCTACACCTTC. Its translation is CASGKSGVYGYTF.

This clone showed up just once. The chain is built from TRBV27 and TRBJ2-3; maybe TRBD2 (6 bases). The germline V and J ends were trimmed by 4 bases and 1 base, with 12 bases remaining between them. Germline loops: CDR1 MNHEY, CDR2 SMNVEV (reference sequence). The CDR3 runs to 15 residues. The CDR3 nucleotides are TGTGCCAGCAGTTACGGGGTAGCGGGCACAGATACGCAGTATTTT. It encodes CASSYGVAGTDTQYF.

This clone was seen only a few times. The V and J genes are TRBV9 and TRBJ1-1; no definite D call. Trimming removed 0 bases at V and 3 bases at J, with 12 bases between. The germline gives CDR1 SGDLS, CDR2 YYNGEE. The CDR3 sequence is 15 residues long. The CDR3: CASSVEEGSDTEAFF. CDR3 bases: TGTGCCAGCAGCGTAGAAGAGGGATCAGACACTGAAGCTTTCTTT.

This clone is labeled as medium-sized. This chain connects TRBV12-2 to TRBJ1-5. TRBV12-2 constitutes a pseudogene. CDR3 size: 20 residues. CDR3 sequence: CASRLARGGKGTYSNQPQHF. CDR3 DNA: TGTGCAAGTCGCTTAGCGCGTGGTGGTAAGGGGACGTATAGCAATCAGCCCCAGCATTTT.

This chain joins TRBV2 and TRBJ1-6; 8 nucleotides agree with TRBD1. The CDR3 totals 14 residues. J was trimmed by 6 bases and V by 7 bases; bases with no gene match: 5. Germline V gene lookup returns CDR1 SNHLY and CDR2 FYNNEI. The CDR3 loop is CASTQDRVNSPLHF. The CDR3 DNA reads TGTGCCAGCACCCAGGACAGGGTTAATTCACCCCTCCACTTT.

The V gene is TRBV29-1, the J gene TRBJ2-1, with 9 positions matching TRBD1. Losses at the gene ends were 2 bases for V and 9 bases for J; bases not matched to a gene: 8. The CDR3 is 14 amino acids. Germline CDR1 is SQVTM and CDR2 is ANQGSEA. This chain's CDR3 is CSVEQGQGILEQFF. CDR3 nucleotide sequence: TGCAGCGTTGAACAAGGACAGGGGATTCTTGAGCAGTTCTTC.

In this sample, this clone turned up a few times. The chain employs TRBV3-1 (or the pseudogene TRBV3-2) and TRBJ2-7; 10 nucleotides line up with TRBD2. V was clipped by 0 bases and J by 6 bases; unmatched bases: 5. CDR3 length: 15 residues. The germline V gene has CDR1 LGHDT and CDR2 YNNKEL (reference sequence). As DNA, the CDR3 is TGTGCCAGCAGCCAAGATAGCCTAGCGGGGGTCGAGCAGTACTTC. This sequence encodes CASSQDSLAGVEQYF.

DNA for the CDR3: TGTGCCAGCAGCATGCGGGGAATCCCATACAATGAGCAGTTCTTC. It codes for CASSMRGIPYNEQFF. This chain connects TRBV5-4 to TRBJ2-1; D may be TRBD2 (6 bases). Germline CDR1 reads SGHNT; CDR2 reads YYREEE (reference sequence). The CDR3 loop spans 15 amino acids. Between the trimmed V and J ends, which lost 4 bases and 4 bases, there was a span of 15 bases. The whole variable domain, remainder taken from reference TRBV5-4 and TRBJ2-1, is ETGVTQSPTHLIKTRGQQVTLRCSSQSGHNTVSWYQQALGQGPQFIFQYYREEENGRGNFPPRFSGLQFPNYSSELNVNALELDDSALYLCASSMRGIPYNEQFFGPGTRLTVL.

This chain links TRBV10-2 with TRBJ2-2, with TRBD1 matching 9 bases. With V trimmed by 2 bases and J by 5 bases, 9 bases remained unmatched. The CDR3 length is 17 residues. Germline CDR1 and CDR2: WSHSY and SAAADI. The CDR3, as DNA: TGCGCCAGCAGTGAGGTATGGACAGGGGCGTGGACCGGGGAGCTGTTTTTT. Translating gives CASSEVWTGAWTGELFF.

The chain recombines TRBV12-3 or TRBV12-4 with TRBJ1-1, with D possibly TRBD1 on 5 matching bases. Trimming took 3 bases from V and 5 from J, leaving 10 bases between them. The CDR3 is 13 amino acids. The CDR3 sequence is CASSFSGWTEAFF. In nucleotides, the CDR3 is TGTGCCAGCAGTTTTTCAGGGTGGACTGAAGCTTTCTTT.

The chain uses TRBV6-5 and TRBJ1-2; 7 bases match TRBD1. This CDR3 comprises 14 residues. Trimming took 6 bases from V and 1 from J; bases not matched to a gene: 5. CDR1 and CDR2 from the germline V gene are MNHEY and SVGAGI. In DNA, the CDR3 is TGTGCCAGCAGCAGAGACAGGGTTAACTATGGCTACACCTTC. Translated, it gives CASSRDRVNYGYTF.

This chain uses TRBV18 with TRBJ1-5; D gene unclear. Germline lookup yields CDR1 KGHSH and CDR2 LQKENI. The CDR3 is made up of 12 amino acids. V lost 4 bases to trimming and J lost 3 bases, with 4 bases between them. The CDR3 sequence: CASSLPNQPQHF. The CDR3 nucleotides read TGTGCCAGCTCACTTCCCAATCAGCCCCAGCATTTT.

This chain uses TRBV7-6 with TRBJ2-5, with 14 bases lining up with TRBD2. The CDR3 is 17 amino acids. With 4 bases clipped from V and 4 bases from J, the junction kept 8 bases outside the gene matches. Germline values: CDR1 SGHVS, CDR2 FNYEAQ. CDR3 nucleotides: TGTGCCAGCAGCTCGACTAGCGGGAGGGAAGTTGGAGAGACCCAGTACTTC. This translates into CASSSTSGREVGETQYF.

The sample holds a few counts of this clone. Written as DNA, the CDR3 is TGCGCCAGCAGCCAAGATAAAGGGGGCAGGACCCGCTCTGGGGCCAACGTCCTGACTTTC. Its translation: CASSQDKGGRTRSGANVLTF. The rearrangement links TRBV4-1 to TRBJ2-6; 7 bases fit TRBD1. Trimming cost V 0 bases and J 0 bases; bases outside gene matches: 11. Germline V lookup: CDR1 MGHRA, CDR2 YSYEKL. This CDR3 is built from 20 residues.

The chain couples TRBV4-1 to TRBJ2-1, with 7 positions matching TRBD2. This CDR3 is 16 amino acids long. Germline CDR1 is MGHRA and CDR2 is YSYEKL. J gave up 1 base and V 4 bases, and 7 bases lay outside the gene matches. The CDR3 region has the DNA TGCGCCAGCAGCCCTTTCGGGACTAATTCCTACAATGAGCAGTTCTTC. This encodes CASSPFGTNSYNEQFF.

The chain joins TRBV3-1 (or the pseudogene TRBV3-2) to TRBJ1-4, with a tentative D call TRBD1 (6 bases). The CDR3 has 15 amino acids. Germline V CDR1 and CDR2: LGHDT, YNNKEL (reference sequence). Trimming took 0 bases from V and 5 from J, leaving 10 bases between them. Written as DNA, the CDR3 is TGTGCCAGCAGCCAAGAAGGGGGGGGGAATGAAAAACTGTTTTTT. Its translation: CASSQEGGGNEKLFF.

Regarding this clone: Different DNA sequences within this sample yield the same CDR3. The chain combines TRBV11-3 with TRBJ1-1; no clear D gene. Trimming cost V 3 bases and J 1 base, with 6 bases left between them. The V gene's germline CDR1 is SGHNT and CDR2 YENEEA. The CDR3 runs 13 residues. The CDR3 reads CASSLGGNTEAFF. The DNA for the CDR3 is TGTGCCAGCAGCTTGGGTGGGAACACTGAAGCTTTCTTT.

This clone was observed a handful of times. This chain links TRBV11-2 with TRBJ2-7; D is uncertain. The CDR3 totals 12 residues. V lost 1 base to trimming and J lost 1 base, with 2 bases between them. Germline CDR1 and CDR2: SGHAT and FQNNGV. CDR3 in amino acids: CASSLVSYEQYF. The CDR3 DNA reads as TGTGCCAGCAGCTTAGTGTCCTACGAGCAGTACTTC. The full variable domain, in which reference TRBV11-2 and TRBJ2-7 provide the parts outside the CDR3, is EAGVAQSPRYKIIEKRQSVAFWCNPISGHATLYWYQQILGQGPKLLIQFQNNGVVDDSQLPKDRFSAERLKGVDSTLKIQPAKLEDSAVYLCASSLVSYEQYFGPGTRLTVT.

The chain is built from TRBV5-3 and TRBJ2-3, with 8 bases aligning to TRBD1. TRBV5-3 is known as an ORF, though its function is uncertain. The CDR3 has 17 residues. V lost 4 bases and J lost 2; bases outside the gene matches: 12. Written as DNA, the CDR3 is TGTGCCAGAAGCCCCCCGGGAGACAGGGGATTCACAGATACGCAGTATTTT. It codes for CARSPPGDRGFTDTQYF.

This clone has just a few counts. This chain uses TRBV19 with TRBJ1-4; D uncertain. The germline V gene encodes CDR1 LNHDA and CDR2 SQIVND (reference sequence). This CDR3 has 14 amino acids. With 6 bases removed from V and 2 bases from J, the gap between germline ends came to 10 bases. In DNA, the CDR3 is TGTGCCAGTAGGCAGGTGGCTACTAATGAAAAACTGTTTTTT. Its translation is CASRQVATNEKLFF.

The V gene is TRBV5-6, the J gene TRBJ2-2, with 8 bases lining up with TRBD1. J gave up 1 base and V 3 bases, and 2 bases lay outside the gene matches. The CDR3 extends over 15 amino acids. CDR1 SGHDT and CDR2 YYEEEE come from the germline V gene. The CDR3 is CASSYGTGNTGELFF. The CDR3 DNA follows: TGTGCCAGCAGCTATGGGACAGGGAACACCGGGGAGCTGTTTTTT. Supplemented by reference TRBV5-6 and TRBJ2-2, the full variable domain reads DAGVTQSPTHLIKTRGQQVTLRCSPKSGHDTVSWYQQALGQGPQFIFQYYEEEERQRGNFPDRFSGHQFPNYSSELNVNALLLGDSALYLCASSYGTGNTGELFFGEGSRLTVL.

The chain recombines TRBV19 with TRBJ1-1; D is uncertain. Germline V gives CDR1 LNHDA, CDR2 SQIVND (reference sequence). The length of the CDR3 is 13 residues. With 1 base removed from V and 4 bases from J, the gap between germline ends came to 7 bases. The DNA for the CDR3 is TGTGCCAGTAGTATAGGTTTGGGCACTGAAGCTTTCTTT. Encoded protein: CASSIGLGTEAFF.

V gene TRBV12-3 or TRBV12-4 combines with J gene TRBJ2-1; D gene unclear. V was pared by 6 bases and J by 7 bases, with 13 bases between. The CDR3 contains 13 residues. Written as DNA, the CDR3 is TGTGCCAGCAGCAAGTCTAGGGCGAATGAGCAGTTCTTC. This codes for CASSKSRANEQFF.

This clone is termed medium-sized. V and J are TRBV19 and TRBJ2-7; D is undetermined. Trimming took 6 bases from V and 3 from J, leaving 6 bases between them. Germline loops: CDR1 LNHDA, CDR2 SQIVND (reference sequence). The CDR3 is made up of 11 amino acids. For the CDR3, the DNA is TGTGCCAGTAGGGGGTTCTACGAGCAGTACTTC. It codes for CASRGFYEQYF.